This T cell receptor (beta chain) is from a study of blood T cell repertoires in COVID-19. Under the authors' procedure: Amplified reference gene primers provided the basis for estimating nucleated cell counts. The method was immunoSEQ multiplex PCR; TCRdb's version includes in-frame clones alone and lacks a portion of them. That table is the source of V, J and clone size, and D and trimming were worked out from the DNA. Among about 120,000 clones, roughly 80% were seen once, and the ten largest hold roughly 2.7%. Germline CDR1 SGHDT, CDR2 YYEEEE. This CDR3 is built from 14 residues. V lost 3 bases, J lost 3 bases, and 5 bases stayed unmatched.

Sequencing used peripheral blood. This receptor was obtained from a man between 45 and 60 years old with acute or convalescent COVID-19. The rearrangement links TRBV5-6 to TRBJ2-5; 7 positions match TRBD1. CDR3 DNA: TGTGCCAGCAGCTCACAGGGGTTGGAAGAGACCCAGTACTTC. Translation gives CASSSQGLEETQYF.